This TCR beta chain is drawn from a study of beta chain features in type 1 diabetes. Findings and limits, study-wide: TCRB CDR3s from Type 1 diabetes patients were moderately but significantly shorter in all four CD4+ subsets.

Sequencing targeted expressed TCRB transcripts, as all isolated RNA had been reverse transcribed. Assay: immunoSEQ multiplex PCR; the TCRdb copy retains only in-frame clones and omits some. This table has 200,000 to 250,000 clones, approximately 13% appearing once. CD45RO/CCR7/CD25/CD127/CD95/CD27 staining was used to isolate CD4+ naive, central memory, regulatory and stem cell-like memory cells by sorting. With regard to this clone: Its antigen is not identified.

The CDR3 covers 17 residues. Trimming removed 1 base at V and 3 bases at J, with 19 bases between. Germline CDR1 is SQVTM and CDR2 is ANQGSEA. The V and J genes are TRBV29-1 and TRBJ2-1; D is possibly TRBD1 (6 bases). The sequence was collected from a man aged 25 to 45 with type 1 diabetes. Material: naive CD4+ T cells from blood. CDR3 region: CSVEGRTGLYGYNEQFF. The CDR3 nucleotides read TGCAGCGTTGAAGGCAGAACAGGGCTCTATGGCTACAATGAGCAGTTCTTC.